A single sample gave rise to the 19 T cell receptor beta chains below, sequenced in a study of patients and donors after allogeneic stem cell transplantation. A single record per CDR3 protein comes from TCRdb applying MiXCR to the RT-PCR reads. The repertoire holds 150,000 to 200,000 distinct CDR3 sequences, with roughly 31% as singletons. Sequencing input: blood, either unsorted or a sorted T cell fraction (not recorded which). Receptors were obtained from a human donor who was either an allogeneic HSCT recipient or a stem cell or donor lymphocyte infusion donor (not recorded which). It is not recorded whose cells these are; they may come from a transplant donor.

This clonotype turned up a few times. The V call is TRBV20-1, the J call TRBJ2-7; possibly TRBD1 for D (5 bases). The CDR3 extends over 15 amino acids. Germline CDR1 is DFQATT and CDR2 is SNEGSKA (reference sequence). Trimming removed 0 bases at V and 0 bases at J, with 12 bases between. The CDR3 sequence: CSARDPYRSSYEQYF. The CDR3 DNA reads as TGCAGTGCTAGAGATCCGTACAGGAGCTCCTACGAGCAGTACTTC.

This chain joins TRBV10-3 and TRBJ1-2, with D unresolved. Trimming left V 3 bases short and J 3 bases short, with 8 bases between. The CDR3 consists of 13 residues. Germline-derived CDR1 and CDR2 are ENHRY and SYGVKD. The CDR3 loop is CAISDQQYYGYTF. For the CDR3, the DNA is TGTGCCATCAGTGACCAACAGTACTATGGCTACACCTTC.

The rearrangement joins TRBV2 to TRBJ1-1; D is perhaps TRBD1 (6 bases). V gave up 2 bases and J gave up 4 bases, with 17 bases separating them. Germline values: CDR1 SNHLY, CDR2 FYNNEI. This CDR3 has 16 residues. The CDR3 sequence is CASSERQVSGGTEAFF. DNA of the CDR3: TGTGCCAGCAGTGAAAGACAGGTCTCTGGGGGCACTGAAGCTTTCTTT.

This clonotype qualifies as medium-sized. The CDR3 DNA is TGTGCCAGCAGTTTGAGAGCTAACTATGGCTACACCTTC. This gives the protein CASSLRANYGYTF. The chain joins TRBV12-3 or TRBV12-4 to TRBJ1-2, with D unresolved. The CDR3 length is 13 residues. V lost 3 bases, J lost 0 bases, and 5 bases lay in between.

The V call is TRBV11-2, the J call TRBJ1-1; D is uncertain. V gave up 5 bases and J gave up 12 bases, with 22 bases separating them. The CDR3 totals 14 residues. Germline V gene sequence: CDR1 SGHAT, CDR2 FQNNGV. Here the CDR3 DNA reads TGTGCCAGCAGCCCCCCCGGTAACCGGCTGGGTTCTTTCTTT. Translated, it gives CASSPPGNRLGSFF.

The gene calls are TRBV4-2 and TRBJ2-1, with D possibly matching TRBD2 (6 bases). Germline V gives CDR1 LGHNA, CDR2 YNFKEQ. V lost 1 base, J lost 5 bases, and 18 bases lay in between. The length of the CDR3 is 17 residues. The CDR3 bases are TGTGCCAGCAGCCAAGGGCCTTGGGGGGTCCCTAACAATGAGCAGTTCTTC. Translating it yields CASSQGPWGVPNNEQFF.

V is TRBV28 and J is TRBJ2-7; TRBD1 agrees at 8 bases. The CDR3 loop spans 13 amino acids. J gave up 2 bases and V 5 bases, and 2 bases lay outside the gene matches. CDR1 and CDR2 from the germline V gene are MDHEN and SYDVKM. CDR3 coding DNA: TGTGCCAGCAGTCTGGACAGGGCCTACGAGCAGTACTTC. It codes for CASSLDRAYEQYF.

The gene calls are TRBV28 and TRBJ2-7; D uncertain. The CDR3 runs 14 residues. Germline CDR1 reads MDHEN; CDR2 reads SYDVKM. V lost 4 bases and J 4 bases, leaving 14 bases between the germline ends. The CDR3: CASSSTYDGYEQYF. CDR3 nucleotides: TGTGCCAGCAGTTCGACCTACGACGGTTACGAGCAGTACTTC.

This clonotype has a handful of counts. CDR3 bases: TGCGCCAGCAGCCCGACGGACCGCTTGAACACTGAAGCTTTCTTT. It encodes CASSPTDRLNTEAFF. V usage is TRBV5-1 and J usage is TRBJ1-1; D gene unclear. In germline, CDR1 is SGHRS, CDR2 YFSETQ. The V gene lost 4 bases and the J gene lost 0 bases, with 13 bases spanning the gap. This CDR3 contains 15 residues.

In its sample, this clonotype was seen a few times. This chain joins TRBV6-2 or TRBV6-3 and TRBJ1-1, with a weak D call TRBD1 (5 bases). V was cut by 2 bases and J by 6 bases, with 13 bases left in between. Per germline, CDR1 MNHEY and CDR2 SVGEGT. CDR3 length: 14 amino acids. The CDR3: CASSYKGGGAEAFF. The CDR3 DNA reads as TGTGCCAGCAGTTACAAAGGCGGGGGAGCTGAAGCTTTCTTT.

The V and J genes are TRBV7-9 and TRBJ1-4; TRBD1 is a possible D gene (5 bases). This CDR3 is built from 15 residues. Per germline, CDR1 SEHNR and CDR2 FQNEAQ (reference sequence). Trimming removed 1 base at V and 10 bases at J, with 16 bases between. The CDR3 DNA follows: TGTGCCAGCAGCTTAGGCAGAGCTCCTGGGGGAAAACTGTTTTTT. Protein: CASSLGRAPGGKLFF.

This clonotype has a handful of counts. CDR3: CASSLGRQGAGYGYTF. CDR3 coding DNA: TGTGCCAGCAGTTTAGGAAGACAGGGGGCTGGCTATGGCTACACCTTC. V is TRBV12-3 or TRBV12-4 and J is TRBJ1-2; 10 positions agree with TRBD1. The CDR3 runs 16 residues. With V trimmed by 1 base and J by 4 bases, 6 bases remained unmatched.

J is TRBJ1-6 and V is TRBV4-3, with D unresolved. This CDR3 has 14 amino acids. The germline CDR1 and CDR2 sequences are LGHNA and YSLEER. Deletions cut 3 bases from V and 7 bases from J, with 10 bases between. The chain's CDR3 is CASSHPRGNSPLHF. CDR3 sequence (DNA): TGCGCCAGCAGCCACCCCCGGGGAAATTCACCCCTCCACTTT.

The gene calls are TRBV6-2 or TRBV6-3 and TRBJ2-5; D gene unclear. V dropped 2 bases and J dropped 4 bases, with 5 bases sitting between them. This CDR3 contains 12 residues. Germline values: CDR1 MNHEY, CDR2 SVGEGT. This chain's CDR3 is CASSYRVETQYF. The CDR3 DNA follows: TGTGCCAGCAGTTACAGGGTAGAGACCCAGTACTTC.

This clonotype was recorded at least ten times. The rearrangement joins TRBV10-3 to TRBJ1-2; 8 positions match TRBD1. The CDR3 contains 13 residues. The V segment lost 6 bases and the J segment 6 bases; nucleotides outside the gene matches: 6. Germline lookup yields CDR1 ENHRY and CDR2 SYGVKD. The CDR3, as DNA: TGTGCCATCAGCCAGGGGGCTTCGAATGGCTACACCTTC. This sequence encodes CAISQGASNGYTF.

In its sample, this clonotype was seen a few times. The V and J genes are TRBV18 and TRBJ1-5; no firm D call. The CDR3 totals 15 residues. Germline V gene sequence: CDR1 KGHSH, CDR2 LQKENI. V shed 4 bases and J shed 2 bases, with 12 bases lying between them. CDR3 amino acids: CASSRASSGNQPQHF. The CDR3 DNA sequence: TGTGCCAGCTCACGTGCCAGTAGTGGCAATCAGCCCCAGCATTTT. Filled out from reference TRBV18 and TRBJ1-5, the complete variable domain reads NAGVMQNPRHLVRRRGQEARLRCSPMKGHSHVYWYRQLPEEGLKFMVYLQKENIIDESGMPKERFSAEFPKEGPSILRIQQVVRGDSAAYFCASSRASSGNQPQHFGDGTRLSIL.

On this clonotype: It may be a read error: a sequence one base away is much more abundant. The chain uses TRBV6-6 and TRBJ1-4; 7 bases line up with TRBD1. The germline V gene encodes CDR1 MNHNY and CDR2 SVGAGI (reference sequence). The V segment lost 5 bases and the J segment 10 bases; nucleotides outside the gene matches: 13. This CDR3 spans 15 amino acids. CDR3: CASSHRQGSTVKLFF. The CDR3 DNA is TGTGCCAGCAGTCATCGACAGGGCTCTACTGTAAAACTGTTTTTT.

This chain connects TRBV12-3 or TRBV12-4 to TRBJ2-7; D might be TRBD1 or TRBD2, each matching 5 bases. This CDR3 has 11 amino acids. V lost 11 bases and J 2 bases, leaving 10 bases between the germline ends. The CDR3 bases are TGTGCCTCCCGGGGCCCCTACGAGCAGTACTTC. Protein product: CASRGPYEQYF.

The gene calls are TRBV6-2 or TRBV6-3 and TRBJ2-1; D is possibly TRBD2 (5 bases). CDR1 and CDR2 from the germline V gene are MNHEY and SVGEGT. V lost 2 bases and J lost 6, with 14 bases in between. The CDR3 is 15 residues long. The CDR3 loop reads CASSYTATSSNEQFF. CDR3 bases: TGTGCCAGCAGTTACACCGCTACTAGTTCCAATGAGCAGTTCTTC.